This T cell receptor (beta chain) originates from a study of vaccination effects on CD4 cells after COVID-19. Before sequencing took place, the ViraFEST assay used viral peptide pools to expand antigen-specific CD4+ T cells. The culture ran for 10 days before CD4+ T cells were isolated. Measured with immunoSEQ multiplex PCR; TCRdb has only the in-frame clones, and not every one. The sample lists under 85,000 clones; around 74% were seen once. This CDR3 region has 14 residues. V lost 6 bases to trimming and J lost 6 bases; unmatched junction nucleotides: 8. From germline, CDR1 is MNHEY and CDR2 SVGAGI. As for this clone: Its target is not known.

The chain is built from TRBV6-5 and TRBJ1-2; TRBD1 agrees at 9 bases. The TCR was taken from a human donor who received a COVID-19 vaccine. This sample comprised CD4+ T cells from PBMCs cultured with HCoV-229E spike peptides, obtained before COVID-19 vaccination. DNA of the CDR3: TGTGCCAGCAGACGAACCGGGACAGGGAATGGCTACACCTTC. As protein: CASRRTGTGNGYTF.